This T cell receptor (beta chain) was recorded in a study of blood T cells in healthy people across ages (dated by TCRdb to the mid-2010s). For the study in its entirety: In model experiments, roughly one uniquely barcoded TCR beta cDNA molecule per two T cells was captured by template switching. To track age-related changes in TCR beta repertoire diversity, the study relied on deep sequencing normalized with unique cDNA molecular identifiers. The donors were divided into four age groups: young (average approximately 17 years), middle-aged (roughly 42), aged (about 61) and long-lived (roughly 88). Donors of different ages were randomly distributed across sequencing lanes to avoid experimental bias. For two donors (one aged 18 to 29 and one aged 80 or older), the study analyzed two additional independent replicas of 1 million unique cDNA reads from the same blood draw.

Libraries were constructed by 5' RACE. TCRdb records Illumina HiSeq 2500 as the sequencer. A second 7 to 11 cycle PCR used a sample-barcoded 5' primer and a J-beta primer mix. Each TCR beta cDNA molecule received a unique molecular identifier from a template-switch 5' adaptor carrying 12 random nucleotides. Each sample yielded at least 2.5 million CDR3-containing paired-end reads. First-strand cDNA synthesis was performed from all RNA using the Mint cDNA synthesis kit, with priming by a TRBC-specific oligonucleotide. Following uracil-DNA glycosylase treatment, all cDNA underwent a first 18-cycle PCR with the universal primers M1SS and BC2_uni_R. The paper's data handling went like this. For normalization, 1 million high-quality reads, each with a distinct molecular identifier, were randomly selected from each sample. Instead of being binned into consensus sequences, reads that shared molecular identifiers were thrown out. CDR3 identification, clonotype clustering and error correction used MiTCR with a Q25 quality threshold and the strictest error-elimination algorithm. A nonparametric unseen species model with Euler transformation was used to estimate lower-bound total TCR beta diversity. TCRdb redid the processing of the public reads, applying fastp at Q25 and MiXCR, and retained in-frame beta chains. Entries are consolidated by CDR3 protein sequence, retaining the most common genes and DNA. The V and J calls and clone size come from TCRdb's table, not from the authors' own analysis. In this sample the table shows about 2 million distinct CDR3 sequences, around 48% of which occur a single time. The top ten constitute about 2.1% of the sample.

The paper as a whole reports these results and caveats: Because the CMV infection status of the donors was unknown, age-related changes in expanded clonotypes may potentially have been confounded. Compared with the aged group, the long-lived group had more naive CD4+ T cells, fewer expanded clones and increased TCR diversity, suggesting age selection. Observed TCR beta diversity per million T cells fell roughly linearly with age, and a significant reduction was already apparent by age approximately 40. The percentage of naive T cells measured by flow cytometry correlated strongly with observed TCR beta diversity. Estimates of total diversity based on one million sequenced T cells were considered lower bounds and underestimates. Bulk unsorted PBMC profiling prevented conclusive comparison of naive and antigen-experienced compartments.

The CDR3 goes from the cysteine to the phenylalanine over 15 residues. The CDR3 DNA has 45 bases and is translated from base 1. V loses 6 bases at its end and J loses 0 bases; junction bases beyond the gene matches: 6. Reading the germline V gene gives CDR1 MNHNS and CDR2 SASEGT. Details on this clonotype: What antigen it recognizes has not been identified. No much larger clone exists at a distance of one base, and base qualities are not known.

The donors were roughly 39 Caucasian individuals from Russia, aged roughly 6 to 100 years, who were systemically healthy. Each donor gave about 9.7 milliliters of peripheral blood, drawn into EDTA-treated Vacutainer tubes. Ficoll-Paque density-gradient centrifugation was used to isolate PBMCs, with at least 6.5 million per sample. Total RNA, at least 6 micrograms per sample, was extracted from PBMCs with Trizol reagent. For every donor, an aliquot of PBMCs went through flow cytometry to measure the percentages of naive CD45RAhigh/CD27high T cells. The sequence is built from TRBV6-1 and TRBJ2-7; TRBD1 lines up with 9 middle nucleotides. Input material: blood. The source is a woman aged 40 to 50 in good health. Here the CDR3 is given as CASRFGTGPSYEQYF. The DNA sequence is given as TGTGCCAGCAGATTCGGGACAGGGCCCTCCTACGAGCAGTACTTC.